These 27 T cell receptor beta chains were sequenced from one sample in a study of a mutant IDH1 vaccine in newly diagnosed glioma. Time point given: week 5, during vaccination. Vaccinated patients received 300 ug of mutant IDH1 20-mer peptide per dose, with topical imiquimod. Their cognate antigens are unknown. TCRdb's copy holds only in-frame clones and misses some; the assay was immunoSEQ multiplex PCR. The profile covers 53,000 or so clones, with more than 70% appearing a single time and approximately 5.2% taken by the ten largest. Sample: PBMCs, taken from a glioma patient whose treatment included an IDH1 peptide vaccine. The receptors stem from a man aged 45-65 years with glioma.

The table lists this clone with a count of one. The V and J genes are TRBV15 and TRBJ1-2, with D possibly TRBD1 on 6 matching bases. Trimming removed 3 bases at V and 5 bases at J, with 7 bases between. CDR1 LNHNV and CDR2 YYDKDF come from the germline V gene (reference sequence). The CDR3 length is 12 residues. This CDR3 reads CATSSGQYGYTF. CDR3 nucleotide sequence: TGTGCCACCAGCAGTGGACAGTATGGCTACACCTTC.

The chain links TRBV4-3 to TRBJ1-4; D gene unclear. V lost 3 bases to trimming and J lost 7 bases, with 12 bases between them. The CDR3 sequence is 14 residues long. Germline CDR1 and CDR2: LGHNA and YSLEER. CDR3 region: CASSQEVGFEKLFF. CDR3 bases: TGCGCCAGCAGCCAGGAAGTAGGGTTTGAAAAACTGTTTTTT.

The chain uses TRBV10-3 and TRBJ2-5; 10 bases agree with TRBD2. With 3 bases clipped from V and 5 bases from J, the junction kept 12 bases outside the gene matches. The CDR3 has 17 residues. Per the germline V gene, CDR1 is ENHRY and CDR2 is SYGVKD. CDR3 DNA sequence: TGTGCCATCAGTGACAGACTGACCTCAGCGGGGGGGGAGACCCAGTACTTC. It is translated as CAISDRLTSAGGETQYF.

The chain is built from TRBV11-3 and TRBJ1-3; D call uncertain. With 1 base removed from V and 0 bases from J, the gap between germline ends came to 1 base. Looked up from germline, CDR1 is SGHNT and CDR2 is YENEEA. This CDR3 comprises 13 residues. Here the CDR3 reads CASSLGSGNTIYF. In DNA form, the CDR3 reads TGTGCCAGCAGCTTAGGCTCTGGAAACACCATATATTTT.

The rearrangement joins TRBV7-2 to TRBJ1-1, with TRBD1 as a possible D gene (6 bases). CDR3 size: 13 residues. Trimming cost V 7 bases and J 1 base, with 10 bases left between them. Germline V gives CDR1 SGHTA, CDR2 FQGNSA. The CDR3 is CASNRDTNTEAFF. The CDR3 DNA is TGTGCCAGCAACCGGGACACGAACACTGAAGCTTTCTTT.

The gene calls are TRBV6-6 and TRBJ1-2, with D tentatively TRBD1 (6 bases). CDR1 is MNHNY, CDR2 SVGAGI, per germline (reference sequence). Trimming shortened V by 6 bases and J by 6 bases, and 14 bases separated the two germline ends. This CDR3 spans 13 amino acids. The CDR3 reads CASRTDSSNGYTF. The DNA of the CDR3 is TGTGCCAGCAGAACGGACAGTTCTAATGGCTACACCTTC.

This clone is termed medium-sized. The V gene is TRBV5-1, the J gene TRBJ2-3, with 8 nucleotides matching TRBD2. J lost 4 bases, V lost 0 bases, and 10 bases had no gene match. The CDR3 has 17 residues. CDR1 and CDR2 from the germline V gene are SGHRS and YFSETQ. CDR3 sequence: CASSLAGLAFSADTQYF. The CDR3 DNA reads as TGCGCCAGCAGCTTGGCCGGACTAGCCTTTAGCGCAGATACGCAGTATTTT.

This rearrangement joins TRBV11-3 to TRBJ2-3, with TRBD1 matching over 8 bases. The V and J ends lost 0 bases and 2 bases, in that order; junction bases with no gene match: 10. The CDR3 runs 18 residues. The germline CDR1 and CDR2 sequences are SGHNT and YENEEA. As DNA, the CDR3 is TGTGCCAGCAGCTTAGATGGGAACGGGACAGGAAACACAGATACGCAGTATTTT. Protein: CASSLDGNGTGNTDTQYF. The full variable domain, with the rest looked up from reference TRBV11-3 and TRBJ2-3, is EAGVVQSPRYKIIEKKQPVAFWCNPISGHNTLYWYLQNLGQGPELLIRYENEEAVDDSQLPKDRFSAERLKGVDSTLKIQPAELGDSAVYLCASSLDGNGTGNTDTQYFGPGTRLTVL.

V usage is TRBV5-4 and J usage is TRBJ2-3; 9 bases are shared with TRBD2. CDR1 is SGHNT, CDR2 YYREEE, per germline (reference sequence). This CDR3 comprises 16 residues. V shed 4 bases and J 2 bases; nucleotides not matched to a gene: 8. CDR3 protein: CASSRQLAGDTDTQYF. CDR3 DNA sequence: TGTGCCAGCAGCCGCCAGTTAGCGGGGGACACAGATACGCAGTATTTT.

J is TRBJ1-2 and V is TRBV20-1, with D unclear. This CDR3 spans 10 amino acids. Trimming removed 6 bases from V and 6 bases from J, with 8 bases in between. Germline CDR1 DFQATT, CDR2 SNEGSKA (reference sequence). The CDR3 loop reads CSARTDGYTF. CDR3 nucleotides: TGCAGTGCAAGGACGGATGGCTACACCTTC.

The rearrangement joins TRBV6-5 to TRBJ1-2; possible D gene TRBD1, 6 bases. This CDR3 has 13 residues. Germline-derived CDR1 and CDR2 are MNHEY and SVGAGI. V lost 5 bases, J lost 5 bases, and 12 bases lay in between. The CDR3 sequence: CASSRDIKYGYTF. CDR3 DNA sequence: TGTGCCAGCAGTCGGGACATAAAATATGGCTACACCTTC.

The chain couples TRBV5-6 to TRBJ2-1; D not resolved. The ends were cut back, 1 base at V and 10 bases at J, with 6 bases in the middle. Germline V lookup: CDR1 SGHDT, CDR2 YYEEEE. The CDR3 length is 11 residues. The CDR3 loop reads CASSLNSEQFF. The DNA for the CDR3 is TGTGCCAGCAGCTTGAACTCCGAGCAGTTCTTC.

The V call is TRBV30, the J call TRBJ2-7; the D gene could be TRBD1 or TRBD2 (5 bases each). Germline V gene lookup returns CDR1 GTSNPN and CDR2 SVGIG (reference sequence). Trimming stripped 2 bases from V and 3 bases from J, with 14 bases between. The CDR3 covers 14 residues. CDR3 region: CAWSPSRTYYEQYF. The DNA for the CDR3 is TGTGCCTGGAGTCCTAGCCGGACATACTACGAGCAGTACTTC.

This clone was picked up a small number of times. The rearrangement uses TRBV30 and TRBJ1-6; weak D call: TRBD1 (5 bases). Germline CDR1 is GTSNPN and CDR2 is SVGIG (reference sequence). This CDR3 has 17 residues. V gave up 1 base and J gave up 9 bases, with 22 bases separating them. The CDR3 here is CAWSGGLGRGDSSPLHF. As DNA, the CDR3 is TGTGCCTGGAGTGGGGGACTTGGTCGAGGGGATAGTTCACCCCTCCACTTT. Complete variable domain (other parts from reference TRBV30 and TRBJ1-6): SQTIHQWPATLVQPVGSPLSLECTVEGTSNPNLYWYRQAAGRGLQLLFYSVGIGQISSEVPQNLSASRPQDRQFILSSKKLLLSDSGFYLCAWSGGLGRGDSSPLHFGNGTRLTVT.

The chain carries TRBV5-6 and TRBJ2-1; D is possibly TRBD2 (5 bases). The ends were cut back, 0 bases at V and 9 bases at J, with 13 bases in the middle. The CDR3 has 14 amino acids. CDR1 SGHDT and CDR2 YYEEEE come from the germline V gene. CDR3 sequence (DNA): TGTGCCAGCAGCTTGGGCGGGTCGGGTAGTGAGCAGTTCTTC. Translating it yields CASSLGGSGSEQFF.

The chain uses TRBV10-3 and TRBJ1-1; D not certain. This CDR3 comprises 14 residues. Looked up from germline, CDR1 is ENHRY and CDR2 is SYGVKD. Trimming pared 3 bases from V and 1 base from J, leaving 9 bases between. This CDR3 is CAISDATTNTEAFF. The CDR3 nucleotides are TGTGCCATCAGTGATGCAACTACGAACACTGAAGCTTTCTTT.

The chain employs TRBV4-2 and TRBJ2-3, with TRBD2 matching 8 bases. The ends lost 3 bases at V and 3 bases at J; junction bases unmatched: 8. The CDR3 sequence is 16 residues long. Germline values: CDR1 LGHNA, CDR2 YNFKEQ. CDR3 protein: CASSQLTGGRTDTQYF. The CDR3 DNA is TGTGCCAGCAGCCAGTTGACGGGGGGGCGTACAGATACGCAGTATTTT.

This chain connects TRBV2 to TRBJ1-6, with D possibly matching TRBD1 (5 bases). Between the trimmed V and J ends, which lost 4 bases and 0 bases, there was a span of 10 bases. The CDR3 runs to 16 residues. The germline V gene encodes CDR1 SNHLY and CDR2 FYNNEI. CDR3 amino acids: CASSGDGSSYNSPLHF. The CDR3 nucleotides read TGTGCCAGCAGTGGGGACGGCAGCTCCTATAATTCACCCCTCCACTTT.

The chain joins TRBV5-4 to TRBJ2-7; D not certain. Deletions cut 6 bases from V and 0 bases from J, with 10 bases between. Looked up from germline, CDR1 is SGHNT and CDR2 is YYREEE (reference sequence). CDR3 size: 13 residues. The CDR3 region has the DNA TGTGCCAGCAACGCCTATGACTCCTACGAGCAGTACTTC. Translated: CASNAYDSYEQYF.

This clone has only a few counts. The V call is TRBV6-4, the J call TRBJ2-5; no clear D gene. The CDR3 runs 15 residues. Germline CDR1 and CDR2: MRHNA and SNTAGT. Trimming took 6 bases from V and 1 from J, leaving 15 bases between them. The CDR3 nucleotides are TGTGCCAGCAGCGTCTCCCCGGGTTCCCAAGAGACCCAGTACTTC. The encoded protein is CASSVSPGSQETQYF.

J is TRBJ2-1 and V is TRBV27, with 7 bases matching TRBD2. V trimming: 3 bases; J trimming: 11 bases; junction bases outside the gene matches: 13. This CDR3 is 15 amino acids long. Per the germline V gene, CDR1 is MNHEY and CDR2 is SMNVEV (reference sequence). The CDR3 sequence is CASSFSGGRGNKQFF. DNA of the CDR3: TGTGCCAGCAGTTTCTCGGGGGGACGAGGGAATAAGCAGTTCTTC.

By share, this clone counts as medium-sized (0.01 to 0.1%). The CDR3 region is CASRHPGGLNTEAFF. The CDR3 bases are TGTGCCAGCCGTCATCCAGGGGGCTTGAACACTGAAGCTTTCTTT. The rearrangement uses TRBV27 and TRBJ1-1; 8 bases match TRBD1. With 8 bases clipped from V and 0 bases from J, the junction kept 8 bases outside the gene matches. Germline V gives CDR1 MNHEY, CDR2 SMNVEV (reference sequence). The CDR3 runs to 15 residues.

This clone showed up just once. The chain joins TRBV6-6 to TRBJ1-6, with D unclear. The CDR3 contains 14 residues. Germline loops: CDR1 MNHNY, CDR2 SVGAGI (reference sequence). V was cut by 4 bases and J by 7 bases, with 11 bases left in between. This CDR3 is CASSFPRGNSPLHF. The CDR3 DNA sequence: TGTGCCAGCAGTTTTCCCCGCGGGAATTCACCCCTCCACTTT.

The V call is TRBV5-6, the J call TRBJ2-7; D not certain. V lost 0 bases and J lost 2, with 9 bases in between. The CDR3 is 14 amino acids. Per the germline V gene, CDR1 is SGHDT and CDR2 is YYEEEE. CDR3 region: CASSLAGNPYEQYF. Here the CDR3 DNA reads TGTGCCAGCAGCTTGGCTGGGAACCCCTACGAGCAGTACTTC.

This chain links TRBV7-9 with TRBJ2-7, with D unresolved. CDR1 is SEHNR, CDR2 FQNEAQ, per germline (reference sequence). Trimming removed 5 bases from V and 1 base from J, with 9 bases in between. The CDR3 loop spans 13 amino acids. The CDR3 nucleotides read TGTGCCAGCAGCCCCGGCCTTTCCTACGAGCAGTACTTC. It codes for CASSPGLSYEQYF. Filled out from reference TRBV7-9 and TRBJ2-7, the complete variable domain reads DTGVSQNPRHKITKRGQNVTFRCDPISEHNRLYWYRQTLGQGPEFLTYFQNEAQLEKSRLLSDRFSAERPKGSFSTLEIQRTEQGDSAMYLCASSPGLSYEQYFGPGTRLTVT.

V and J are TRBV2 and TRBJ1-1, with 8 bases identical to TRBD1. CDR1 and CDR2 (germline): SNHLY, FYNNEI. V shed 5 bases and J 3 bases; nucleotides not matched to a gene: 5. This CDR3 has 14 residues. The CDR3 protein is CASSSTGGDTEAFF. The CDR3 coding sequence is TGTGCCAGCAGTTCTACAGGGGGGGACACTGAAGCTTTCTTT.

The chain has TRBV5-1 and TRBJ1-1, with 9 bases lining up with TRBD1. The CDR3 consists of 17 residues. The junction had 13 bases not matched to a gene; V was cut back by 0 bases and J by 7 bases. Germline values: CDR1 SGHRS, CDR2 YFSETQ. The CDR3 here is CASSLGGRGQGASEAFF. CDR3 bases: TGCGCCAGCAGCTTGGGAGGGAGGGGACAGGGCGCTAGTGAAGCTTTCTTT.